This TCR beta chain originates from a study of CD8 T cells in ankylosing spondylitis. Notes on the study in general: Seemingly characteristic of ankylosing spondylitis blood was a TCR beta motif consisting of about 8 highly homologous variants. From matched ankylosing spondylitis synovial fluid, disease-linked clones were reportedly recovered at significantly enriched levels. With a CD8+ phenotype, disease-linked clones were relatively rare in peripheral blood.

This clonotype was found many times. Its antigen is currently unknown. The CDR3 consists of 11 residues. Trimming left V 5 bases short and J 9 bases short, with 7 bases between. Quantitative 5'-RACE with molecular barcodes was used to make the TCR beta libraries. One entry per CDR3 protein results from TCRdb running MiXCR on the 5' RACE reads. The top ten clones hold about 3.6% of a sample with approximately 140,000 distinct CDR3 sequences, around 9% of them seen once. The TCR comes from a male donor with ankylosing spondylitis or in good health (not recorded which). J is TRBJ2-2 and V is TRBV12-3 or TRBV12-4, with D hard to call. The specimen was blood, either unsorted or a sorted T cell fraction (not recorded which). The CDR3 nucleotides are TGTGCCAGCAGTCCCGACTGGGAGCTGTTTTTT. Amino acid sequence: CASSPDWELFF.